Listed below are T cell receptor beta chains from one sample, sequenced in a study of blood T cell repertoires in COVID-19. The table came from immunoSEQ multiplex PCR; TCRdb's copy has only in-frame clones and leaves some out. The table includes some 150,000 clones, about 88% detected once. What was sequenced was peripheral blood. Receptors originate from a man aged 45-60 years with active or convalescent COVID-19. CDR3s leave out the opening cysteine and the closing phenylalanine or tryptophan.

v_call cdr3_aa
TRBV25-1 ASSDFGNTIY
TRBV25-1 ASNRQGASEQY
TRBV24-1 ATSGGERQY
TRBV19 ASRYSSENTQY
TRBV19 ASSVSNSYEQY
TRBV28 ASSLSTALSTDTQY
TRBV6-1 ASSERTASYEQY
TRBV2 ASRIQGSGYEQY
TRBV29-1 SVVTRSYEQY
TRBV12-3/TRBV12-4 ASTWGTTGYT
TRBV19 ASSIQGYTGELF
TRBV5-1 ASSSKPRFGGETGSNTGELF
TRBV30 AWGVARVDPGELF
TRBV11-2 ASSLGLGLAVNYEQY
TRBV6-5 ASIRDRGSYEQY
TRBV28 ASRTGQGANSEAF
TRBV3-1/TRBV3-2 ASRGGTEAF
TRBV30 ACLQGHEQY
TRBV7-2 ASAQASGSNEQF
TRBV2 ASSEASFNQPQH
TRBV6-5 ASSFGQTNEKLF
TRBV6-1 ASSEEHQSNQPQH
TRBV6-6 ASRQGAGELF
TRBV11-2 ASSSSRQGEKLF
TRBV20-1 SALQGHEQY